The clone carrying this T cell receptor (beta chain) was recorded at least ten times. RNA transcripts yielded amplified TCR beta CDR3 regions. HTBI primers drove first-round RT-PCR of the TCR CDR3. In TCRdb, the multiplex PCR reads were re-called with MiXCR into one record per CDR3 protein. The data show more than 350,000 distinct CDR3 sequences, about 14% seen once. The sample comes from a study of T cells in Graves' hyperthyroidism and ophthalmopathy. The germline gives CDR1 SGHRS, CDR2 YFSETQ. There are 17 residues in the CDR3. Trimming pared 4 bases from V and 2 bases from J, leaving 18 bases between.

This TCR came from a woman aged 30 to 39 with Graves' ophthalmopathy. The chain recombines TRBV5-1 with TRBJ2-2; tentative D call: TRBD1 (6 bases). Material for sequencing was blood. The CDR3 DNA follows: TGCGCCAGCAGCACCGCCCCCGACAGGTATAACACCGGGGAGCTGTTTTTT. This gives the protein CASSTAPDRYNTGELFF. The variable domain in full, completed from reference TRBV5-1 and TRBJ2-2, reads KAGVTQTPRYLIKTRGQQVTLSCSPISGHRSVSWYQQTPGQGLQFLFEYFSETQRNKGNFPGRFSGRQFSNSRSEMNVSTLELGDSALYLCASSTAPDRYNTGELFFGEGSRLTVL.